This T cell receptor (beta chain) was retrieved from a study of blood T cells in healthy people across ages. RNA extraction gave at least 5.5 micrograms of total RNA per sample. A note on this clonotype: As yet, its antigen is unknown.

Sample-barcoded 5' priming and a J-beta primer mix drove a second PCR of roughly 7 to 11 cycles. Each TCR beta cDNA got a 12-nucleotide random molecular identifier. MiXCR was run by TCRdb on the 5' RACE reads, yielding one entry per CDR3 protein. The sample yields about 1.4 million distinct CDR3 sequences, almost 60% seen once. CDR1 and CDR2 (germline): KGHDR, SFDVKD. The CDR3 is made up of 20 amino acids. The junction had 12 bases not matched to a gene; V was cut back by 3 bases and J by 0 bases. Regarding the study as a whole: Unsorted PBMCs ruled out conclusive naive versus antigen-experienced comparison. Versus aged donors, long-lived donors had higher diversity and more naive CD4+ cells.

The chain couples TRBV24-1 to TRBJ2-1, with TRBD2 matching 11 bases. The sequence derives from a man aged 18 to 30 in good health. Sequencing was done on a sample of blood. In DNA, the CDR3 is TGTGCCACCAGTGATCCCGATACTAGCGGGGGTCCGAGCTCCTACAATGAGCAGTTCTTC. Protein: CATSDPDTSGGPSSYNEQFF.